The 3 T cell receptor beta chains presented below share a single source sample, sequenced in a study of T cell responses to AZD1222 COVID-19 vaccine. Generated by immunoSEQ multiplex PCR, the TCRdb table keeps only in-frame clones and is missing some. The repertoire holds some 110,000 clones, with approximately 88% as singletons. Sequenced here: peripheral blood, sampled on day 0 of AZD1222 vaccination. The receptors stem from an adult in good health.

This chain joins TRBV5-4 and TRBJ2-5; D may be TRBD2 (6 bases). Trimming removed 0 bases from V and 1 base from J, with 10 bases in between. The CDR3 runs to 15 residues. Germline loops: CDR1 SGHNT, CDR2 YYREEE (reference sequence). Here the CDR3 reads CASSLGGASQETQYF. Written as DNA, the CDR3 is TGTGCCAGCAGCTTGGGCGGGGCGTCCCAAGAGACCCAGTACTTC.

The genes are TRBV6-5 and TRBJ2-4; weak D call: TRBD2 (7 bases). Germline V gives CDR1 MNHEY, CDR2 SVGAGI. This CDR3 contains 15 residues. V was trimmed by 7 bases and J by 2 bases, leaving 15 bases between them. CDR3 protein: CASKGEGGPKNIQYF. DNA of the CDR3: TGTGCCAGCAAGGGGGAGGGGGGGCCCAAAAACATTCAGTACTTC.

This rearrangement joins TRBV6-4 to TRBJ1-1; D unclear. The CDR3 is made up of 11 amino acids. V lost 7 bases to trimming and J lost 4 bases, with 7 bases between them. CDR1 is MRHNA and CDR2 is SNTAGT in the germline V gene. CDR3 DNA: TGTGCCAGCAAGGAGGGCACTGAAGCTTTCTTT. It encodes CASKEGTEAFF.